This T cell receptor (beta chain) was sequenced for a study of OX40 agonist ivuxolimab in advanced cancers. Across the study: Patients got intravenous ivuxolimab at 0.01 to 10 mg/kg every 2 weeks.

The method was immunoSEQ multiplex PCR; TCRdb's version includes in-frame clones alone and lacks a portion of them. This sample has more than 55,000 clones, with roughly 85% found just once. Study-wide results and limits: There were, on average, more expanded clones in CD8+ T cells than in CD4+.

Autoimmune disease history or systemic immunosuppression excluded patients. CDR1 and CDR2 (germline): LNHNV, YYDKDF (reference sequence). CDR3 length: 18 residues. V was cut by 0 bases and J by 2 bases, with 18 bases left in between. Comments on this clone: Its antigen is not identified.

Specimen: CD4+ or CD8+ T cells sorted from blood, collected in a trial of the OX40 agonist ivuxolimab. This clonotype originated in an adult with an advanced solid tumor such as melanoma, head and neck, liver or kidney cancer. J is TRBJ2-3 and V is TRBV15; D not certain. The CDR3, as DNA: TGTGCCACCAGCAGAGATATCCTATCCGGAGAGGACACAGATACGCAGTATTTT. This gives the protein CATSRDILSGEDTDTQYF. The whole variable domain, filled in from reference TRBV15 and TRBJ2-3, reads DAMVIQNPRYQVTQFGKPVTLSCSQTLNHNVMYWYQQKSSQAPKLLFHYYDKDFNNEADTPDNFQSRRPNTSFCFLDIRSPGLGDTAMYLCATSRDILSGEDTDTQYFGPGTRLTVL.